This T cell receptor (beta chain) was identified during a study of T cell responses to AZD1222 COVID-19 vaccine. Regarding the study as a whole: Just a handful of AZD1222 recipients were seropositive at baseline. Across spike, vaccine-associated CD4 TCRs were found, dominant at 160-218 and 743-854. Rises in breadth and depth of Spike-specific TCRs came after two AZD1222 doses.

The V and J ends lost 7 bases and 3 bases, in that order; junction bases with no gene match: 6. CDR1 and CDR2 (germline): MDHEN, SYDVKM. CDR3 length: 15 amino acids. For this clone: Antigen: not known.

Clones were read by immunoSEQ multiplex PCR, and TCRdb kept only the in-frame ones, dropping some. Seen here are over 45,000 clones, about 90% observed once, and the top ten hold approximately 16%. This sequence was found in an adult in good health. The sample here was peripheral blood, taken on day 0 of AZD1222 vaccination. The V and J genes are TRBV28 and TRBJ2-2; TRBD1 matches 9 bases. CDR3 nucleotides: TGTGCCAGCAAGCCGGGACAGGGTGACACCGGGGAGCTGTTTTTT. Translation: CASKPGQGDTGELFF.